The clone carrying this TCR beta chain has at least ten counts. Its antigen remains unknown. V shed 1 base and J shed 1 base, with 20 bases lying between them. Germline V gene sequence: CDR1 DFQATT, CDR2 SNEGSKA (reference sequence). This CDR3 region has 18 residues. As for treatment: PENTA 11 planned treatment interruption arm or continuous ART arm. A 3' RACE protocol on RNA, with unique molecular identifiers, produced the TCR library. In TCRdb, the 3' RACE reads were re-called with MiXCR into one record per CDR3 protein. Here the sample spans approximately 89,000 distinct CDR3 sequences, around 6.9% being singletons. This record belongs to a study of HIV-infected children after antiretroviral therapy interruption. Overall study: Children were on planned treatment interruption or continuous treatment. Children's median ages were about 9.2 years and 8 years by group. Weeks 0, 12, interruption end (24 or 48), and about 3 years post-study gave interruption-arm samples. General observations from the study: Naive CD4+ Gini coefficient rose by interruption end, suggesting clonal expansion.

The V and J genes are TRBV20-1 and TRBJ2-1; D remains unclear. This clonotype originated in a pool of human donors with HIV. The starting material was CD45RA+ CD4+ T cells from PBMCs, pooled from several time points, obtained from a donor given antiretroviral therapy, either interrupted or continuous. Subset noted: naive CD4+ CD45RA+ CD45RO- T cells. The CDR3 DNA sequence: TGCAGTGCTAGAGTATCCCGTGGGGTCCCGTCATCCTACAATGAGCAGTTCTTC. As protein: CSARVSRGVPSSYNEQFF.